The clone carrying this T cell receptor (beta chain) showed up just a few times. The entry originates in a study of OX40 agonist ivuxolimab in advanced cancers. The overall study: Patients received ivuxolimab, an intravenous treatment, every 2 weeks at 0.01 to 10 mg/kg. Patients receiving dose escalation had hepatocellular carcinoma, melanoma, renal cell or head and neck cancer.

Profiling relied on immunoSEQ multiplex PCR, and the TCRdb table lists in-frame clones only, not all of them. There are 80,000 to 100,000 clones in the sample; roughly 94% occur only once, and around 0.51% lies in the top ten. Trimming removed 2 bases from V and 6 bases from J, with 12 bases in between. Germline CDR1 reads SGHDT; CDR2 reads YYEEEE. The CDR3 sequence is 14 residues long. Material: CD4+ or CD8+ T cells sorted from blood, obtained in a trial of the OX40 agonist ivuxolimab. The chain links TRBV5-6 to TRBJ1-5; no clear D. The clonotype comes from an adult with an advanced solid tumor such as melanoma, head and neck, liver or kidney cancer. Here the CDR3 DNA reads TGTGCCAGCAGCTTACAGAGATTAAGTCAGCCCCAGCATTTT. Amino acid sequence: CASSLQRLSQPQHF.